The 11 T cell receptor beta chains reported below all come from one sample, sequenced in a study of T cell responses to AZD1222 COVID-19 vaccine. Sequenced by immunoSEQ multiplex PCR; TCRdb stores in-frame clones only, minus some. The data show about 130,000 clones, with just under 95% seen just once and 5.5% to 8% held by the top ten. This material consisted of peripheral blood, taken on day 0 of AZD1222 vaccination. The source of these receptors is an adult in good health.

The genes are TRBV5-1 and TRBJ1-2, with D possibly matching TRBD1 (6 bases). Germline V CDR1 and CDR2: SGHRS, YFSETQ. The V gene lost 4 bases and the J gene lost 8 bases, with 12 bases spanning the gap. The CDR3 totals 12 residues. The CDR3 region is CASSPGGQGYTF. Here the CDR3 DNA reads TGCGCCAGCAGCCCGGGGGGGCAGGGCTACACCTTC.

The genes are TRBV18 and TRBJ2-7; unclear D gene. This CDR3 is built from 14 residues. CDR1 and CDR2 (germline): KGHSH, LQKENI. V dropped 0 bases and J dropped 5 bases, with 11 bases sitting between them. The CDR3 reads CASSPPDPGHEQYF. The CDR3 region has the DNA TGTGCCAGCTCACCACCGGATCCCGGGCACGAGCAGTACTTC. Full variable domain (outside the CDR3, taken from reference TRBV18 and TRBJ2-7): NAGVMQNPRHLVRRRGQEARLRCSPMKGHSHVYWYRQLPEEGLKFMVYLQKENIIDESGMPKERFSAEFPKEGPSILRIQQVVRGDSAAYFCASSPPDPGHEQYFGPGTRLTVT.

CDR3 nucleotide sequence: TGTGCCAGAACCCCATGGGACACAGACTCTGGAAACACCATATATTTT. Encoded protein: CARTPWDTDSGNTIYF. This chain joins TRBV5-3 and TRBJ1-3, with D possibly TRBD1 on 6 matching bases. TRBV5-3 is an open reading frame, and its role is uncertain. The CDR3 spans 16 residues. Between the trimmed V and J ends, which lost 6 bases and 0 bases, there was a span of 16 bases.

The chain employs TRBV19 and TRBJ1-2; no reliable D call. Germline lookup yields CDR1 LNHDA and CDR2 SQIVND (reference sequence). There are 13 residues in the CDR3. V lost 1 base and J 4 bases, leaving 7 bases between the germline ends. CDR3 loop: CASSIGQSYGYTF. The CDR3 DNA sequence: TGTGCCAGTAGTATAGGCCAGAGCTATGGCTACACCTTC.

The rearrangement joins TRBV7-9 to TRBJ2-7, with TRBD2 identical over 7 bases. V lost 8 bases and J lost 3; bases outside the gene matches: 4. CDR1 and CDR2 from the germline V gene are SEHNR and FQNEAQ (reference sequence). The CDR3 covers 12 residues. The CDR3 DNA sequence: TGTGCCAGCGGACCTAGCGGCTACGAGCAGTACTTC. It encodes CASGPSGYEQYF.

The V and J genes are TRBV30 and TRBJ2-1; a possible D gene is TRBD1 (5 bases). Trimming stripped 5 bases from V and 5 bases from J, with 7 bases between. The CDR3 loop spans 11 amino acids. Germline values: CDR1 GTSNPN, CDR2 SVGIG (reference sequence). The CDR3 DNA is TGTGCCTGGGACAGAGACAATGAGCAGTTCTTC. It encodes CAWDRDNEQFF.

The rearrangement links TRBV5-8 to TRBJ2-7; 7 bases agree with TRBD2. The junction had 8 bases not matched to a gene; V was cut back by 1 base and J by 4 bases. This CDR3 is 15 amino acids long. The germline V gene encodes CDR1 SGHTS and CDR2 YDEGEE. This chain's CDR3 is CASSLSSGSLYEQYF. The CDR3 DNA reads TGTGCCAGCAGCTTGTCTAGCGGAAGCCTTTACGAGCAGTACTTC.

The gene calls are TRBV7-9 and TRBJ2-3; TRBD2 is a possible D gene (7 bases). CDR1 and CDR2 (germline): SEHNR, FQNEAQ (reference sequence). V lost 5 bases and J lost 15, with 21 bases in between. The CDR3 loop spans 13 amino acids. This CDR3 reads CASSQRLGGLPYF. CDR3 bases: TGTGCCAGCAGCCAGAGGTTGGGGGGGCTTCCATATTTT.

This sequence joins TRBV5-6 and TRBJ2-7; D gene ambiguous. Germline V gene lookup returns CDR1 SGHDT and CDR2 YYEEEE. V was cut by 2 bases and J by 0 bases, with 6 bases left in between. The CDR3 consists of 13 residues. The CDR3, as DNA: TGTGCCAGCAGCTTCCCAAGCTCCTACGAGCAGTACTTC. Amino acid sequence: CASSFPSSYEQYF.

The chain joins TRBV5-1 to TRBJ2-7; 7 bases agree with TRBD2. Trimming cost V 0 bases and J 2 bases; bases outside gene matches: 8. This CDR3 spans 16 amino acids. Germline CDR1 and CDR2: SGHRS and YFSETQ. Written as DNA, the CDR3 is TGCGCCAGCAGCTTGGCCCTGCGGGAGCCAACCTACGAGCAGTACTTC. As protein: CASSLALREPTYEQYF. Variable domain in full (rest from reference TRBV5-1 and TRBJ2-7): KAGVTQTPRYLIKTRGQQVTLSCSPISGHRSVSWYQQTPGQGLQFLFEYFSETQRNKGNFPGRFSGRQFSNSRSEMNVSTLELGDSALYLCASSLALREPTYEQYFGPGTRLTVT.

The chain uses TRBV7-9 and TRBJ2-2, with D unclear. V lost 6 bases to trimming and J lost 4 bases, with 3 bases between them. The germline V gene encodes CDR1 SEHNR and CDR2 FQNEAQ (reference sequence). This CDR3 is 11 amino acids long. The CDR3 protein is CASRITGELFF. The DNA of the CDR3 is TGTGCCAGCAGAATCACCGGGGAGCTGTTTTTT.